The following is a T cell receptor (beta chain) sequence with its context. The antigen remains unidentified. The data belong to a study of cytomegalovirus exposure and HLA in healthy donors. V shed 3 bases, J shed 4 bases, and the junction held 15 bases outside the gene matches. Germline assignment: CDR1 LNHNV and CDR2 YYDKDF (reference sequence). The CDR3 is 18 amino acids. General study findings and limits: Under in vitro conditions, three CMV-associated chains were confirmed as specific for CMV antigens. With high specificity and sensitivity, the classifier reportedly diagnosed cytomegalovirus status. The dataset shows that most TCR sequences were rare, while some public TCRs occurred in many donors.

The repertoire was sequenced with immunoSEQ multiplex PCR; TCRdb's copy has only in-frame clones and lacks some. The sample shows roughly 100,000 clones, roughly 86% of them seen only once. The chain joins TRBV15 to TRBJ1-5; 7 nucleotides agree with TRBD1. This receptor was identified in a woman aged 18-30 years in good health and CMV-seropositive. The specimen sequenced was PBMCs. This CDR3 is CATSSSGPDRAKNQPQHF. CDR3 nucleotide sequence: TGTGCCACCAGCAGTTCTGGCCCTGACAGGGCCAAAAATCAGCCCCAGCATTTT.